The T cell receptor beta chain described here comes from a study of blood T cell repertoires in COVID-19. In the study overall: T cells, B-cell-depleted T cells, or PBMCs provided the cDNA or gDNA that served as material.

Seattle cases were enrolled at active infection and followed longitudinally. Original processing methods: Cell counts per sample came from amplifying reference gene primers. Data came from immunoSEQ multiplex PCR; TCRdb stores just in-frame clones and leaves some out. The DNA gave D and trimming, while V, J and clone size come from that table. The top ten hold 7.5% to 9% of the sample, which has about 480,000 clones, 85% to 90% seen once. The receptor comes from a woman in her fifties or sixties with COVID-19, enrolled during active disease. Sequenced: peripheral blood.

CDR3 nucleotide sequence: TGTGCCAGCAGTTACTCGGCGAAGGGGCAATTCTATGGCTACACCTTC. Translation gives CASSYSAKGQFYGYTF. The chain combines TRBV6-6 with TRBJ1-2; TRBD1 is a possible D gene (5 bases). Looked up from germline, CDR1 is MNHNY and CDR2 is SVGAGI (reference sequence). Trimming took 0 bases from V and 4 from J, leaving 15 bases between them. The CDR3 is made up of 16 amino acids.